This T cell receptor beta chain was sequenced in a study of beta chain features in type 1 diabetes. In the study overall: Cells sorted and examined across all samples totaled almost 110 million. General study results and limits: VDJ junctions from patients with type 1 diabetes contained fewer insertions and more deletions. For patients and controls alike, PCR might favor shorter templates to the same degree. TCRB CDR3s were moderately but significantly shorter in Type 1 diabetes patients in all four CD4+ subsets.

Regarding this clone: The antigen remains undetermined.

This CDR3 comprises 14 residues. V lost 3 bases and J lost 5, with 13 bases in between. Germline CDR1 SGHTA, CDR2 FQGNSA. Using CD45RO/CCR7/CD25/CD127/CD95/CD27, CD4+ naive, central memory, regulatory and stem cell-like memory cells were sorted. The investigators reverse transcribed all of the isolated RNA, so they sequenced expressed TCRB transcripts. Sequencing was performed with immunoSEQ multiplex PCR; in TCRdb, only in-frame clones are kept and a portion is missing. The sample carries about 52,000 clones, 42% recorded once. The chain is built from TRBV7-2 and TRBJ2-5, with TRBD1 as a possible D gene (6 bases). Sequenced: Tregs from blood. The clonotype originates from a man in his thirties or forties with type 1 diabetes. CDR3 loop: CASSFTQGTETQYF. CDR3 DNA: TGTGCCAGCAGCTTTACCCAGGGGACGGAGACCCAGTACTTC.